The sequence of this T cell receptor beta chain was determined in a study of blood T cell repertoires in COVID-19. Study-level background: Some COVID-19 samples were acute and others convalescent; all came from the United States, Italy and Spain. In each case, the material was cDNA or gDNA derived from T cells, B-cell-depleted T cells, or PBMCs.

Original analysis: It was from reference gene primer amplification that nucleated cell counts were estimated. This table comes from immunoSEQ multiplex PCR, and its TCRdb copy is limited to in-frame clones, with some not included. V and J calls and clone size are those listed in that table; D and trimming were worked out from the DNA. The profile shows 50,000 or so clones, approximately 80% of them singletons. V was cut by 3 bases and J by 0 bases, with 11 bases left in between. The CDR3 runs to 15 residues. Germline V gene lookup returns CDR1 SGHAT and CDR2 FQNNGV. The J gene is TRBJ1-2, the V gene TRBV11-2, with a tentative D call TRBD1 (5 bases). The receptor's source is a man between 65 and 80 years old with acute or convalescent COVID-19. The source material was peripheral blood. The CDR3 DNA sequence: TGTGCCAGCAGCTTCCATGACAGTTCTAACTATGGCTACACCTTC. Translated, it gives CASSFHDSSNYGYTF.